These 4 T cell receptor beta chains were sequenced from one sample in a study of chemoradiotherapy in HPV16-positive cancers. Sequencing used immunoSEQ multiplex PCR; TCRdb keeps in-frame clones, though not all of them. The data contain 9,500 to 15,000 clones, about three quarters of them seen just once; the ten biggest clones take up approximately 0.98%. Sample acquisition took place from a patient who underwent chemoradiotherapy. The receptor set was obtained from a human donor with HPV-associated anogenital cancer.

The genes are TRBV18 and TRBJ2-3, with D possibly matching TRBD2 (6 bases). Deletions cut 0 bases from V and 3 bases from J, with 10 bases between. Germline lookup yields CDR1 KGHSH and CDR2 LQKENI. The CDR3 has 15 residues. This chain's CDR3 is CASSPPIRGTDTQYF. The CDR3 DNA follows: TGTGCCAGCTCACCACCTATACGGGGGACAGATACGCAGTATTTT.

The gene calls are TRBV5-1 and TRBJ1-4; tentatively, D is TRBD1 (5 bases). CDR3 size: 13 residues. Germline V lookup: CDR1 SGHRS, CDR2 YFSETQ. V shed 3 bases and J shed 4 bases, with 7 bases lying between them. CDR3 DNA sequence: TGCGCCAGCAGCTACGACAGTAATGAAAAACTGTTTTTT. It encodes CASSYDSNEKLFF. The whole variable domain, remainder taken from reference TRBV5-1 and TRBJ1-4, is KAGVTQTPRYLIKTRGQQVTLSCSPISGHRSVSWYQQTPGQGLQFLFEYFSETQRNKGNFPGRFSGRQFSNSRSEMNVSTLELGDSALYLCASSYDSNEKLFFGSGTQLSVL.

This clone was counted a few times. CDR3 bases: TGTGCCAGCAGTTATGGGGGAGTGAACACTGAAGCTTTCTTT. It encodes CASSYGGVNTEAFF. The chain has TRBV27 and TRBJ1-1; D is perhaps TRBD1 (5 bases). The CDR3 spans 14 residues. The germline V gene encodes CDR1 MNHEY and CDR2 SMNVEV (reference sequence). V was pared by 4 bases and J by 0 bases, with 9 bases between.

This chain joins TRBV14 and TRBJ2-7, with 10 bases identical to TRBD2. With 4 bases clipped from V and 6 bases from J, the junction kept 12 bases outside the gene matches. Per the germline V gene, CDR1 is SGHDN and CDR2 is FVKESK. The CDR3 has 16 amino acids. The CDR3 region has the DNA TGTGCCAGCAGCCCTCCTATAGCGGGAGGCGTCAGCGAGCAGTACTTC. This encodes CASSPPIAGGVSEQYF.